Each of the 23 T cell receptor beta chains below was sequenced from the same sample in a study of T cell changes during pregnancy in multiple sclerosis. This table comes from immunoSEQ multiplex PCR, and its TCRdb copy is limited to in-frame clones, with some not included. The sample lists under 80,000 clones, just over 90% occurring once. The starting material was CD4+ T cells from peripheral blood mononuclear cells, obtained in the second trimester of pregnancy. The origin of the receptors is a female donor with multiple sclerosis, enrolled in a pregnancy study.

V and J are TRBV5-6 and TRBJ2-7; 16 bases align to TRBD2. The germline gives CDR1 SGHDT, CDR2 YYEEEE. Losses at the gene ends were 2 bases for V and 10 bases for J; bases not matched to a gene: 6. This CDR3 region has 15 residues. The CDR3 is CASSFGTSGRALQYF. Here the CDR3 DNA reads TGTGCCAGCAGCTTCGGGACTAGCGGGAGGGCCCTACAGTACTTC.

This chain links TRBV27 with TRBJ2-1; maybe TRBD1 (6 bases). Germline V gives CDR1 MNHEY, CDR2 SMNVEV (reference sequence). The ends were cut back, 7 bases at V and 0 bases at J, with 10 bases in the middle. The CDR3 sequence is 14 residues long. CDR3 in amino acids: CASTLDSSYNEQFF. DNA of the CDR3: TGTGCCAGCACTCTGGACAGCTCCTACAATGAGCAGTTCTTC.

CDR3 nucleotides: TGTGCCAGCAGACGGACAGGGATTAGCTACGAGCAGTACTTC. Encoded protein: CASRRTGISYEQYF. This sequence joins TRBV27 and TRBJ2-7; TRBD1 agrees at 8 bases. CDR3 length: 14 residues. Germline V lookup: CDR1 MNHEY, CDR2 SMNVEV (reference sequence). The V gene end was trimmed by 6 bases and the J gene end by 3 bases; junction bases not matched to a gene: 7.

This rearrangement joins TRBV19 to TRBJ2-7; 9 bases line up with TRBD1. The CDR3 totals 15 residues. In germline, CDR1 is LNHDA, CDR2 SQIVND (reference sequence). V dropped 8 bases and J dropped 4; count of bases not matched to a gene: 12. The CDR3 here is CASRVEQGAEYEQYF. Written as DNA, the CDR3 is TGTGCCAGTCGGGTCGAACAGGGGGCAGAATACGAGCAGTACTTC.

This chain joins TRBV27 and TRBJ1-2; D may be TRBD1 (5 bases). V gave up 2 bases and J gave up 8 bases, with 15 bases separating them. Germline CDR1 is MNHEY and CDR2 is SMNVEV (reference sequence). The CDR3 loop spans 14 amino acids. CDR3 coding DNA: TGTGCCAGCAGTTTACTAGACAGCTCTGGCGGCTACACCTTC. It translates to CASSLLDSSGGYTF.

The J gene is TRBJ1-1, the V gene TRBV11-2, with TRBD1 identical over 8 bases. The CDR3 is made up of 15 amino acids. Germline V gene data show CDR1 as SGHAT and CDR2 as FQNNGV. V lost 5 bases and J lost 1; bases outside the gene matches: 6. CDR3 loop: CASSIWTGRNTEAFF. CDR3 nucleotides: TGTGCCAGCAGCATCTGGACAGGGAGGAACACTGAAGCTTTCTTT. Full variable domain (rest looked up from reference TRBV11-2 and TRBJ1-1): EAGVAQSPRYKIIEKRQSVAFWCNPISGHATLYWYQQILGQGPKLLIQFQNNGVVDDSQLPKDRFSAERLKGVDSTLKIQPAKLEDSAVYLCASSIWTGRNTEAFFGQGTRLTVV.

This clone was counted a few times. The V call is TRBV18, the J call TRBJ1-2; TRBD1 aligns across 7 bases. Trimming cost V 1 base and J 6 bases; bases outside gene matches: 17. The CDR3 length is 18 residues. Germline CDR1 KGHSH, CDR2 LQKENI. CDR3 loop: CASSPRKRSQGVSDGYTF. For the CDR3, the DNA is TGTGCCAGCTCACCACGGAAACGGAGCCAGGGGGTGTCCGATGGCTACACCTTC.

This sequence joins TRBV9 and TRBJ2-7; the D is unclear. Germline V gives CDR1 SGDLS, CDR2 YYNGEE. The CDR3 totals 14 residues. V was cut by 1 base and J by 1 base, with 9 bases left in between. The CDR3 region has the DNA TGTGCCAGCAGCGTACTAGGCGAATCCTACGAGCAGTACTTC. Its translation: CASSVLGESYEQYF.

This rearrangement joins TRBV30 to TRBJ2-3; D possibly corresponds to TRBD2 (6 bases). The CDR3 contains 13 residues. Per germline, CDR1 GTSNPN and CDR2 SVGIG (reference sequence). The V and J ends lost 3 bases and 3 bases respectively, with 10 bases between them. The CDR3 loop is CAWRKAGTDTQYF. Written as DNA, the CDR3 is TGTGCCTGGAGGAAGGCGGGGACAGATACGCAGTATTTT.

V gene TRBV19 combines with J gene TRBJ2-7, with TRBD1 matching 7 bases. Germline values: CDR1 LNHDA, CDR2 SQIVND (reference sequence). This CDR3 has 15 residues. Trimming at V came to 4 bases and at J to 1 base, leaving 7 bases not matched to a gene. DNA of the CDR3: TGTGCCAGTAGTACCTGGGACAGCCCTTCCTACGAGCAGTACTTC. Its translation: CASSTWDSPSYEQYF.

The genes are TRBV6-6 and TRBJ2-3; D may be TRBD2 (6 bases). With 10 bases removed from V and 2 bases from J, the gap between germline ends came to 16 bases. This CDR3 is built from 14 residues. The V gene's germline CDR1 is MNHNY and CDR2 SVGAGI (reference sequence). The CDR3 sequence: CATRRDSDTDTQYF. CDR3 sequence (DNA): TGTGCCACACGCCGGGACTCAGACACAGATACGCAGTATTTT.

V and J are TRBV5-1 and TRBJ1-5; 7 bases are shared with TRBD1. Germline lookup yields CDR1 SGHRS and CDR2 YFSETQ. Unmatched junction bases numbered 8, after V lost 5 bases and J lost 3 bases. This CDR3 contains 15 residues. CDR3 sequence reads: CASSQGQLPNQPQHF. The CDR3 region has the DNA TGCGCCAGCAGTCAGGGACAGCTACCCAATCAGCCCCAGCATTTT.

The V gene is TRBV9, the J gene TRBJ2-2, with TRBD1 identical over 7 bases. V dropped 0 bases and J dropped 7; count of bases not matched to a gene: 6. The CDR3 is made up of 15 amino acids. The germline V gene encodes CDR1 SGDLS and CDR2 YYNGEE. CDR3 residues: CASSVEGAVIGELFF. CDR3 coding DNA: TGTGCCAGCAGCGTAGAGGGGGCGGTGATCGGGGAGCTGTTTTTT.

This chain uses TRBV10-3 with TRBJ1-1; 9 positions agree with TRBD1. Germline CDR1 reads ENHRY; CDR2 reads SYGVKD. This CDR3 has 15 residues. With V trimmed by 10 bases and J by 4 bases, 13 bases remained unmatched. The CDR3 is CATQAPVTGGTEAFF. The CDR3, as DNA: TGTGCCACCCAGGCCCCGGTGACAGGGGGCACTGAAGCTTTCTTT.

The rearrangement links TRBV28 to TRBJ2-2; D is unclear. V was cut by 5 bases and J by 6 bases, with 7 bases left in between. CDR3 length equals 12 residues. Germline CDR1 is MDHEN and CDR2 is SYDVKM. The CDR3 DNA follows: TGTGCCAGCAGTCTACCGCCCGGGGAGCTGTTTTTT. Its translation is CASSLPPGELFF.

For the CDR3, the DNA is TGTGCCAGCAGCGTAGAGGTCCGGGGCGAGCAGTACTTC. It translates to CASSVEVRGEQYF. The chain recombines TRBV9 with TRBJ2-7; TRBD2 is a possible D gene (5 bases). V gave up 0 bases and J gave up 6 bases, with 10 bases separating them. Germline V gene data show CDR1 as SGDLS and CDR2 as YYNGEE. The CDR3 is made up of 13 amino acids.

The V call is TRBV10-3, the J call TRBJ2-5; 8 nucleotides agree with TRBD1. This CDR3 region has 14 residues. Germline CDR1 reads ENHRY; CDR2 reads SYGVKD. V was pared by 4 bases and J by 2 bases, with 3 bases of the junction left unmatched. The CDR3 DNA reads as TGTGCCATCAGTGGACAGGGGACTCAAGAGACCCAGTACTTC. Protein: CAISGQGTQETQYF.

The CDR3 DNA follows: TGCGCCAGCAGCTTCCCAGGGGCCGAAGCTTTCTTT. Its translation is CASSFPGAEAFF. The chain carries TRBV5-1 and TRBJ1-1, with D possibly being TRBD1 (6 bases). The ends were cut back, 2 bases at V and 8 bases at J, with 10 bases in the middle. Germline CDR1 reads SGHRS; CDR2 reads YFSETQ. This CDR3 has 12 residues.

The CDR3: CASSVTHQNTGELFF. Written as DNA, the CDR3 is TGTGCCAGCAGCGTTACACATCAGAACACCGGGGAGCTGTTTTTT. The chain is built from TRBV9 and TRBJ2-2; D not resolved. In germline, CDR1 is SGDLS, CDR2 YYNGEE. The CDR3 runs to 15 residues. V was shortened by 2 bases and J by 1 base, with 9 bases between the two germline ends.

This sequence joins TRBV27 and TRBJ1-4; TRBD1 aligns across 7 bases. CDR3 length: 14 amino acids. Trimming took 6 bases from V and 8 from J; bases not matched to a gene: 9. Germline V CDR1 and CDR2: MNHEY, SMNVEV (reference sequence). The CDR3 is CASRQGQVPEKLFF. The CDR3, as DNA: TGTGCCAGCAGGCAAGGACAGGTACCAGAAAAACTGTTTTTT.

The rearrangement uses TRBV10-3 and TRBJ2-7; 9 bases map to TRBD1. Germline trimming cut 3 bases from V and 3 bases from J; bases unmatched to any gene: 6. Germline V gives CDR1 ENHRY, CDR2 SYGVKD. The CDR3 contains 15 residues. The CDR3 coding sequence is TGTGCCATCAGTGACCCCGGGACAGGGTTCTACGAGCAGTACTTC. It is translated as CAISDPGTGFYEQYF.

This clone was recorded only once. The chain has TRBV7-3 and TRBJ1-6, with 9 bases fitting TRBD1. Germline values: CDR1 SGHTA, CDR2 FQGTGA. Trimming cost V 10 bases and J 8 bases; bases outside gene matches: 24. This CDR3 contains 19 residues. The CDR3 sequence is CATPFHDQGQGLSYSPLHF. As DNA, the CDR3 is TGTGCCACCCCCTTTCATGACCAGGGACAGGGACTTTCCTATTCACCCCTCCACTTT.

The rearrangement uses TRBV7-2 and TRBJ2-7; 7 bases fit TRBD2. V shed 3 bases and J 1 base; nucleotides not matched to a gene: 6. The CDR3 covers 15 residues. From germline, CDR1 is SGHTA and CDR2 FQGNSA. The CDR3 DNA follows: TGTGCCAGCAGCTTCGGGGGAGGGCTTTCCTACGAGCAGTACTTC. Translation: CASSFGGGLSYEQYF.